A selection of T cell receptor beta chains follows, all from one sample in a study of response to subunit inactivated influenza vaccine. TCRdb analysed the RT-PCR reads with MiXCR anew, one entry per CDR3 protein. Counted here are about 540,000 distinct CDR3 sequences, 20% to 25% occurring once; the ten biggest clones make up about 2.8%. These data also formed part of another study, on T cells expressing NK-cell markers.

The sequencing here drew on CD4+ T cells sorted from PBMCs, taken approximately 13 days after vaccination. These receptors originate from a man in his fifties who received an inactivated influenza vaccine. CDR3s include the opening cysteine and the closing phenylalanine or tryptophan. Each record gives: clone size, J gene, V gene, D gene, CDR3 length, CDR3 protein, CDR3 DNA. The D gene is left open where the match is weak. Clone size, where shown, is once, few, many, or a class for clones that have expanded.

.	TRBJ2-1	TRBV29-1	TRBD2	14	CSVQLAGVYNEQFF	TGCAGCGTCCAACTAGCGGGAGTCTACAATGAGCAGTTCTTC
few	TRBJ2-2	TRBV30	TRBD1	14	CAWTQGQHTGELFF	TGTGCCTGGACACAGGGACAGCACACCGGGGAGCTGTTTTTT
.	TRBJ2-7	TRBV11-2	TRBD2	14	CASSPGLEIGEQYF	TGTGCCAGCAGCCCCGGACTAGAGATCGGCGAGCAGTACTTC
.	TRBJ1-2	TRBV10-3	.	12	CAISGTSYGYTF	TGTGCCATCAGTGGGACGAGTTATGGCTACACCTTC
.	TRBJ2-3	TRBV6-5	.	14	CASSYGKGPDTQYF	TGTGCCAGCAGTTACGGGAAGGGACCAGATACGCAGTATTTT
few	TRBJ2-5	TRBV6-1	.	17	CASKPREGGRTRETQYF	TGTGCCAGCAAGCCTCGGGAAGGGGGAAGGACGCGAGAGACCCAGTACTTC
few	TRBJ2-5	TRBV18	.	18	CASSPLPSLGTGRETQYF	TGTGCCAGCTCACCACTCCCATCATTAGGCACAGGGAGAGAGACCCAGTACTTC
few	TRBJ2-3	TRBV5-1	.	12	CASSLAKDTQYF	TGCGCCAGCAGCTTGGCCAAAGATACGCAGTATTTT
once	TRBJ2-2	TRBV20-1	TRBD2	18	CSARTSVGARSNTGELFF	TGCAGTGCTAGGACTAGCGTGGGCGCCAGATCTAACACCGGGGAGCTGTTTTTT
few	TRBJ2-3	TRBV7-6	TRBD2	16	CASSSRTSGGGDTQYF	TGTGCCAGCAGCTCCCGGACTAGCGGGGGCGGGGATACGCAGTATTTT
many	TRBJ1-1	TRBV29-1	.	12	CSVQLSNTEAFF	TGCAGCGTCCAGCTATCAAACACTGAAGCTTTCTTT
.	TRBJ2-7	TRBV10-2	TRBD1	15	CASSPGTGVFYEQYF	TGCGCCAGCAGTCCCGGGACAGGGGTCTTCTACGAGCAGTACTTC
.	TRBJ2-7	TRBV20-1	.	12	CSATSQIYEQYF	TGCAGTGCTACAAGTCAAATCTACGAGCAGTACTTC
.	TRBJ2-7	TRBV29-1	.	13	CSVEETRGYEQYF	TGCAGCGTTGAAGAGACTAGGGGTTACGAGCAGTACTTC
few	TRBJ1-3	TRBV7-2	.	15	CASSLVAADGNTIYF	TGTGCCAGCAGCTTAGTTGCAGCGGACGGAAACACCATATATTTT
.	TRBJ2-2	TRBV5-6	.	15	CASRLSRANTGELFF	TGTGCCAGCAGGTTGAGCAGAGCGAACACCGGGGAGCTGTTTTTT
.	TRBJ1-6	TRBV7-8	.	17	CASSRKEGGSYNSPLHF	TGTGCCAGCAGCCGTAAGGAAGGTGGATCCTATAATTCACCCCTCCACTTT
.	TRBJ2-7	TRBV3-1	.	14	CASSHTGGSYEQYF	TGTGCCAGCAGCCATACCGGAGGTTCCTACGAGCAGTACTTC
few	TRBJ2-3	TRBV4-3	.	13	CASSQEPGGTQYF	TGCGCCAGCAGCCAAGAGCCTGGGGGCACGCAGTATTTT
.	TRBJ2-3	TRBV20-1	TRBD2	16	CSARVWSSGRADTQYF	TGCAGTGCTAGAGTATGGTCTAGCGGGAGGGCAGATACGCAGTATTTT
few	TRBJ1-5	TRBV6-1	.	14	CASSVVYSNQPQHF	TGTGCCAGCAGCGTTGTTTATAGCAATCAGCCCCAGCATTTT
.	TRBJ2-7	TRBV4-3	TRBD2	18	CASSQDRTSGSFAYEQYF	TGCGCCAGCAGCCAAGATCGGACTAGCGGGAGTTTCGCCTACGAGCAGTACTTC
few	TRBJ1-1	TRBV24-1	TRBD1	13	CATSDLGDREAFF	TGTGCCACCAGTGATTTGGGGGACAGGGAAGCTTTCTTT
many	TRBJ1-4	TRBV20-1	.	12	CSAQGENEKLFF	TGCAGTGCCCAGGGAGAAAATGAAAAACTGTTTTTT
.	TRBJ2-1	TRBV5-1	TRBD1	16	CASSFSQGLGYNEQFF	TGCGCCAGCAGCTTCTCACAGGGGTTAGGGTACAATGAGCAGTTCTTC
few	TRBJ2-7	TRBV28	TRBD1	14	CASTTSTGGREQYF	TGTGCCAGCACCACATCAACAGGGGGCCGGGAGCAGTACTTC
few	TRBJ2-1	TRBV11-1	TRBD1	15	CASSLVSTGDHEQFF	TGTGCCAGCAGCTTAGTCTCGACAGGGGATCATGAGCAGTTCTTC
few	TRBJ1-6	TRBV14	.	13	CASSQEPGSPLHF	TGTGCCAGCAGCCAAGAGCCGGGATCACCCCTCCACTTT
few	TRBJ1-1	TRBV7-2	.	16	CASSLERTARHTEAFF	TGTGCCAGCAGCTTAGAGCGGACAGCGAGGCACACTGAAGCTTTCTTT
.	TRBJ2-4	TRBV11-2	TRBD2	18	CASSSGRWGGGAKNIQYF	TGTGCCAGCAGCTCAGGCCGCTGGGGGGGTGGGGCCAAAAACATTCAGTACTTC
.	TRBJ2-7	TRBV6-1	.	11	CASRVLGEQYF	TGTGCCAGCAGGGTGCTTGGCGAGCAGTACTTC
.	TRBJ2-1	TRBV6-6	.	12	CAWGGDSHEQFF	TGTGCCTGGGGGGGCGACTCCCATGAGCAGTTCTTC
.	TRBJ2-7	TRBV18	TRBD1	15	CASSPPDRATYEQYF	TGTGCCAGCTCACCCCCGGACAGGGCTACATACGAGCAGTACTTC
.	TRBJ2-1	TRBV12-3/TRBV12-4	.	15	CASSPRTGNYNEQFF	TGTGCCAGCAGTCCACGGACGGGAAATTACAATGAGCAGTTCTTC
few	TRBJ1-2	TRBV12-3/TRBV12-4	.	11	CASTSGYGYTF	TGTGCCAGCACCTCAGGCTATGGCTACACCTTC
few	TRBJ2-1	TRBV3-1	TRBD1	14	CASTPGQGPNEQFF	TGTGCCAGCACACCGGGACAGGGACCCAATGAGCAGTTCTTC
few	TRBJ2-2	TRBV5-1	.	14	CASSLLVDAGELFF	TGCGCCAGCAGCTTGCTAGTCGATGCCGGGGAGCTGTTTTTT
.	TRBJ2-3	TRBV7-6	.	13	CASSLGGLNTQYF	TGTGCCAGCAGCTTAGGCGGGCTTAATACGCAGTATTTT
.	TRBJ2-5	TRBV5-1	.	16	CASSLGASRGSETQYF	TGCGCCAGCAGCTTGGGAGCTAGTAGGGGGAGTGAGACCCAGTACTTC
.	TRBJ2-2	TRBV5-6	.	15	CASSRDTTNTGELFF	TGTGCCAGCTCCCGGGACACGACGAACACCGGGGAGCTGTTTTTT
few	TRBJ2-5	TRBV4-3	.	13	CASSQGFRETQYF	TGCGCCAGCAGCCAAGGTTTCCGGGAGACCCAGTACTTC